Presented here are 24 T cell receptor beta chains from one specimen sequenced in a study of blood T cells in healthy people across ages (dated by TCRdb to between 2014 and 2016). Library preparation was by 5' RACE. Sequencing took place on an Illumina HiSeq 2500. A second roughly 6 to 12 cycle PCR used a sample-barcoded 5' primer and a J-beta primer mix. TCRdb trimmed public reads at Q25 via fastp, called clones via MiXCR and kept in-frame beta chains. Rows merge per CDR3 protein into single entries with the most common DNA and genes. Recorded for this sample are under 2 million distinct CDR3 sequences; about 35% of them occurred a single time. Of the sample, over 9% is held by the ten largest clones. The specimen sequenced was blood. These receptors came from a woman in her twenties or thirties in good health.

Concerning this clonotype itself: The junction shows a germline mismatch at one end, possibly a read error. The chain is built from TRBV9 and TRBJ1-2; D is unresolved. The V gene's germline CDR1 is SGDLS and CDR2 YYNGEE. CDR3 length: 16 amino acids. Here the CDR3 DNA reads TGCGCCAGCAGCCAAGAGCAGACGCACCCTGCCCTGGGCTACACCTTC. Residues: CASSQEQTHPALGYTF. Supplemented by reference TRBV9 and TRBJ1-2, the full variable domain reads DSGVTQTPKHLITATGQRVTLRCSPRSGDLSVYWYQQSLDQGLQFLIQYYNGEERAKGNILERFSAQQFPDLHSELNLSSLELGDSALYFCASSQEQTHPALGYTFGSGTRLTVV.

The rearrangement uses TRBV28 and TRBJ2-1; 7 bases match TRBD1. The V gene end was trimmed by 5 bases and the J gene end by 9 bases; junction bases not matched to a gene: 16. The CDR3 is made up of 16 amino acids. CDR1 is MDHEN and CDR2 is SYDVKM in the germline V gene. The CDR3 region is CASSPITGARRSEQFF. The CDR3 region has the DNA TGTGCCAGCAGTCCGATAACAGGGGCGAGGAGGAGTGAGCAGTTCTTC.

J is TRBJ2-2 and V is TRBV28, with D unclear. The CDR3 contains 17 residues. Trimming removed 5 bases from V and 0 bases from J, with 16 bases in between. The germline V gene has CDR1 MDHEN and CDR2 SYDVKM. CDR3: CASSPQSSRPNTGELFF. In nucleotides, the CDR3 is TGTGCCAGCAGTCCCCAGTCGTCCCGACCGAACACCGGGGAGCTGTTTTTT.

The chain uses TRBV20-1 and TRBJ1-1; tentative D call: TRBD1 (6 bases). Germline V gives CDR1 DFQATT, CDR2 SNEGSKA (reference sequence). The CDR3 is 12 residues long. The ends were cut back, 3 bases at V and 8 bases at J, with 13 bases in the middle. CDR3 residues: CSASEAGTEAFF. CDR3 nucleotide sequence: TGCAGTGCTAGTGAAGCGGGGACAGAAGCTTTCTTT.

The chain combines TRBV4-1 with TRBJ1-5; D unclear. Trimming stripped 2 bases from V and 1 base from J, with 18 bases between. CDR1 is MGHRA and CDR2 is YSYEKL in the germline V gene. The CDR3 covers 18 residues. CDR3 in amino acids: CASSQTLGPGPSNQPQHF. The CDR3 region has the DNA TGCGCCAGCAGCCAAACTCTGGGCCCTGGACCGAGCAATCAGCCCCAGCATTTT.

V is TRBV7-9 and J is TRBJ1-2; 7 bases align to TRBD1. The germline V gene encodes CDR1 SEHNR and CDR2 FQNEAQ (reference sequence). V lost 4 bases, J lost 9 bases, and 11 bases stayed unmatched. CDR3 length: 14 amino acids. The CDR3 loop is CASSSDRVLHSYTF. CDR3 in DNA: TGTGCCAGCAGCTCTGACAGGGTCCTTCATAGCTACACCTTC.

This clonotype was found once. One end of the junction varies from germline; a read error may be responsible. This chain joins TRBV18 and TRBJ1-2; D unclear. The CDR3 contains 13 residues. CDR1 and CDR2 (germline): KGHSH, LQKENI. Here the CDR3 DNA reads TGTACCAGCTCACCGGACCCACCCTATGGCTACACCTTC. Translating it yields CTSSPDPPYGYTF.

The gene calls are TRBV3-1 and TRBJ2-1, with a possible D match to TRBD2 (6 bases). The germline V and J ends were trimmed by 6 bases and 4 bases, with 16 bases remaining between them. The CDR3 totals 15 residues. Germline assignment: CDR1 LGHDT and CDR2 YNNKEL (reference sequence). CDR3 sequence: CASSSGGAGYNEQFF. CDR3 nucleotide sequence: TGTGCCAGCAGTTCCGGGGGAGCGGGTTACAATGAGCAGTTCTTC.

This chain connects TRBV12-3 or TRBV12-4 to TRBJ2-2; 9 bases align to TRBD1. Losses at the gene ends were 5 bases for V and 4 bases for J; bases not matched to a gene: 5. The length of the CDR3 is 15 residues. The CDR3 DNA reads TGTGCCAGCAGTCCCGGGACAGGGATCACCGGGGAGCTGTTTTTT. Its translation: CASSPGTGITGELFF.

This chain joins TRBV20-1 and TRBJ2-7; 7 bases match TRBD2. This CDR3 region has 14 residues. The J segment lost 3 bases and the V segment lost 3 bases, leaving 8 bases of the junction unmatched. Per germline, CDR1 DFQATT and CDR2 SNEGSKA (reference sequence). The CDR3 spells CSARSERGGYEQYF. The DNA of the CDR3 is TGCAGTGCTAGGTCCGAGCGGGGAGGCTACGAGCAGTACTTC.

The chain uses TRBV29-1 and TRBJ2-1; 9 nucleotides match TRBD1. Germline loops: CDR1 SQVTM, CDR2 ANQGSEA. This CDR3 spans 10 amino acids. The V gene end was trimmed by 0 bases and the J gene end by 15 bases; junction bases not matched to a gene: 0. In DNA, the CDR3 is TGCAGCGTTGAAGAGACAGGGGGGTTCTTC. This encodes CSVEETGGFF.

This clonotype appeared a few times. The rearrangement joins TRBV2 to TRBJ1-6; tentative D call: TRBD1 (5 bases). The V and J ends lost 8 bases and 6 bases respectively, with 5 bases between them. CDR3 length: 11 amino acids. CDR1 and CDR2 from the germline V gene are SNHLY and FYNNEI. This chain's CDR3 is CASGTNSPLHF. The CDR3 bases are TGTGCCAGCGGGACTAATTCACCCCTCCACTTT.

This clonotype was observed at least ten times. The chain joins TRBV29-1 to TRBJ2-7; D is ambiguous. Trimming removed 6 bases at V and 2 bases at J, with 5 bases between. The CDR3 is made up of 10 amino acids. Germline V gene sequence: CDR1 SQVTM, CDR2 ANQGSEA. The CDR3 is CSVVTYEQYF. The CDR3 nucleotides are TGCAGCGTGGTAACCTACGAGCAGTACTTC.

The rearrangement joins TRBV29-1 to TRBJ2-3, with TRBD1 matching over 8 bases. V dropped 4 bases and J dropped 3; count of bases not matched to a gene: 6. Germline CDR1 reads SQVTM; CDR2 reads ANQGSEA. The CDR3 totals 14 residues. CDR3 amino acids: CSVGPGQATDTQYF. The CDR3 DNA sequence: TGCAGCGTTGGCCCGGGACAGGCAACAGATACGCAGTATTTT.

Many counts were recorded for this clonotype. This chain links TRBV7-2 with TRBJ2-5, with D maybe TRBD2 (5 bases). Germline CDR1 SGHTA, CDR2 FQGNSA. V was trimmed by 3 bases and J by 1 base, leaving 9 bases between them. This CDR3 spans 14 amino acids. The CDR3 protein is CASSFRGSQETQYF. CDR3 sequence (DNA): TGTGCCAGCAGCTTCCGCGGGTCCCAAGAGACCCAGTACTTC.

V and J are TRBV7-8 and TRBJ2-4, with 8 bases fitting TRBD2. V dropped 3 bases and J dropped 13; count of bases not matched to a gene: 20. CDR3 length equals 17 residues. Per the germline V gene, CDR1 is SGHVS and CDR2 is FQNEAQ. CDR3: CASSLGGSGSSYNEQYF. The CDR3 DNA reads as TGTGCCAGCAGCTTGGGGGGCAGCGGGAGCTCCTACAATGAGCAGTACTTC. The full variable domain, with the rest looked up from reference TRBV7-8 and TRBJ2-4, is GAGVSQSPRYKVAKRGQDVALRCDPISGHVSLFWYQQALGQGPEFLTYFQNEAQLDKSGLPSDRFFAERPEGSVSTLKIQRTQQEDSAVYLCASSLGGSGSSYNEQYFGAGTRLSVL.

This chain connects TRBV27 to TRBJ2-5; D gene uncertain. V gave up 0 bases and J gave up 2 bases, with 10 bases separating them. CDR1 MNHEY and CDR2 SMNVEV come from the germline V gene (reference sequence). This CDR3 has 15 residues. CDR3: CASSLSLRLQETQYF. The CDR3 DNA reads TGTGCCAGCAGTTTATCGTTGCGCCTACAAGAGACCCAGTACTTC.

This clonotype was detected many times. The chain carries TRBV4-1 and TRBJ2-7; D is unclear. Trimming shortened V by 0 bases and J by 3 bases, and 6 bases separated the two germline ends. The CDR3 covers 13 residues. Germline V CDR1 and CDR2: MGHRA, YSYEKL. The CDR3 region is CASSQEGGYEQYF. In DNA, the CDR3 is TGCGCCAGCAGCCAAGAGGGCGGCTACGAGCAGTACTTC.

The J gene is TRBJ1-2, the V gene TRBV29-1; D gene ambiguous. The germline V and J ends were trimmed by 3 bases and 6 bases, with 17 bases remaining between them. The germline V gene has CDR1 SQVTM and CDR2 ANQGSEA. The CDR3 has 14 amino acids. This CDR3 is CSVDRPNLVDGYTF. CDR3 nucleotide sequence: TGCAGCGTTGACCGTCCAAATCTGGTGGATGGCTACACCTTC.

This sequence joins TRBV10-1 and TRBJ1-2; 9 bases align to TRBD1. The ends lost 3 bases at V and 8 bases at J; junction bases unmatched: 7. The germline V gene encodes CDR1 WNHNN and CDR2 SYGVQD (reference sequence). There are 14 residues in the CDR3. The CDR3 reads CASSDTGGERGYTF. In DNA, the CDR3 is TGCGCCAGCAGTGACACAGGGGGCGAAAGAGGCTACACCTTC.

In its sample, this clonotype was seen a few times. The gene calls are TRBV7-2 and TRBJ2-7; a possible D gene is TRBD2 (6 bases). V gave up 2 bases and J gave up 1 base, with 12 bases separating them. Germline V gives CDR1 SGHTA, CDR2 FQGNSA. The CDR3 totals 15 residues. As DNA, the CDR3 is TGTGCCAGCAGCTTATCCGGGAGTTTTTCCTACGAGCAGTACTTC. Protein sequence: CASSLSGSFSYEQYF. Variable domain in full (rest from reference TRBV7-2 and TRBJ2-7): GAGVSQSPSNKVTEKGKDVELRCDPISGHTALYWYRQSLGQGLEFLIYFQGNSAPDKSGLPSDRFSAERTGGSVSTLTIQRTQQEDSAVYLCASSLSGSFSYEQYFGPGTRLTVT.

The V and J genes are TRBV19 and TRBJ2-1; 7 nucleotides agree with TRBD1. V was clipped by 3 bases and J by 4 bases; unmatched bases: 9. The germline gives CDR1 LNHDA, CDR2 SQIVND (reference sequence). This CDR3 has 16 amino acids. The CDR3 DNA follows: TGTGCCAGTAGTATCGGACAGGAGACCTATTACAATGAGCAGTTCTTC. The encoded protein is CASSIGQETYYNEQFF.

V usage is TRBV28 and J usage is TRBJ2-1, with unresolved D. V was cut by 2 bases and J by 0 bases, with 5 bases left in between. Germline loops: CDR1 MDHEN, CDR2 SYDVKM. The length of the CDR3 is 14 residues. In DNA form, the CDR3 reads TGTGCCAGCAGTTTACTTATCTCCTACAATGAGCAGTTCTTC. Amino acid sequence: CASSLLISYNEQFF.

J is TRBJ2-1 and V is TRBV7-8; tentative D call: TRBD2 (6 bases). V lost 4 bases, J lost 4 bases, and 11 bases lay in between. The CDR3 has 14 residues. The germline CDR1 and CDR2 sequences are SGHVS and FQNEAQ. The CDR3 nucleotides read TGTGCCAGCAGCTGGGGAGGAGTGTACAATGAGCAGTTCTTC. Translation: CASSWGGVYNEQFF.